This is a list of T cell receptor beta chains from one sample in a study of Graves' ophthalmopathy and Graves' hyperthyroidism. One entry per CDR3 protein, called by TCRdb with MiXCR from the multiplex PCR reads. This table has 300,000 or so distinct CDR3 sequences, 17% appearing once. The sample consisted of peripheral blood. All receptors come from an adult man with Graves' ophthalmopathy. Each CDR3 is given with its conserved first and last residue. The D gene is left open where the match is weak. Size tells how often a clone was seen (once, few, many) or the class of an expanded clone, and some rows leave it out.

V	J	size	D	DNA	CDR3
TRBV5-1	TRBJ2-7	many	TRBD1	TGCGCCAGCAGCTTTTCAGGGGGCAACGAGCAGTACTTC	CASSFSGGNEQYF
TRBV11-2	TRBJ2-7	few	TRBD2	TGTGCCAGCAGCCCTAGCGGGGACTACGAGCAGTACTTC	CASSPSGDYEQYF
TRBV30	TRBJ2-2	many	NA	TGTGCCTGGAGTGTACTCACTGAAGGGGAGCTGTTTTTT	CAWSVLTEGELFF
TRBV12-3/TRBV12-4	TRBJ1-2	NA	NA	TGTGCCAGCAGTCCCCAGGGTCGAGTAAACTATGGCTACACCTTC	CASSPQGRVNYGYTF
TRBV6-5	TRBJ1-5	few	TRBD1	TGTGCCAGCAGTTGGACAGGGGGAATCGATCAGCCCCAGCATTTT	CASSWTGGIDQPQHF
TRBV30	TRBJ1-5	many	TRBD1	TGTGCCTGGAGTGACGGGACAGGGGGGGGTCAGCCCCAGCATTTT	CAWSDGTGGGQPQHF
TRBV29-1	TRBJ2-1	many	TRBD1	TGCAGCGCCGGGACAGGGTTCTCCTACAATGAGCAGTTCTTC	CSAGTGFSYNEQFF
TRBV10-3	TRBJ1-5	many	TRBD1	TGTGCCATCAGTGTGACAGGGAGCAATCAGCCCCAGCATTTT	CAISVTGSNQPQHF
TRBV2	TRBJ2-7	NA	NA	TGTGCCAGCGCTCGCGGCGAGCAGTACTTC	CASARGEQYF
TRBV27	TRBJ2-5	NA	NA	TGTGCCAGCACACAAGGACTGGAACAAGAGACCCAGTACTTC	CASTQGLEQETQYF
TRBV3-1	TRBJ1-6	NA	NA	TGTGCCAGCAGCCAAGGGGTTGATAATTCACCCCTCCACTTT	CASSQGVDNSPLHF
TRBV18	TRBJ1-5	NA	NA	TGTGCCAGCTCACCAACAGGGCTAAGCAATCAGCCCCAGCATTTT	CASSPTGLSNQPQHF
TRBV6-1	TRBJ1-5	NA	TRBD1	TGTGCCAGTTCCGGGACAGGGGATGTTCAGCCCCAGCATTTT	CASSGTGDVQPQHF
TRBV28	TRBJ1-1	many	TRBD1	TGTGCCAGCAGACCGGGACAGGGGCGGGCTTTCTTT	CASRPGQGRAFF
TRBV19	TRBJ2-7	many	TRBD2	TGTGCCAGTGCCGCGGGGGGTACCTACGAGCAGTACTTC	CASAAGGTYEQYF
TRBV3-1	TRBJ2-7	many	NA	TGTGCCAGCAGCCCCTGGACCGGCTCCTACGAGCAGTACTTC	CASSPWTGSYEQYF
TRBV19	TRBJ1-5	many	NA	TGTGCCAGTAGTATGGGGGCTCGGGGTCAGCCCCAGCATTTT	CASSMGARGQPQHF
TRBV30	TRBJ1-5	many	NA	TGTGCCTGGAGCTCGAGGGGATACCAGCCCCAGCATTTT	CAWSSRGYQPQHF
TRBV30	TRBJ2-2	many	NA	TGTGCCTGGAACCAACAAAGGGTCGGGGAGCTGTTTTTT	CAWNQQRVGELFF
TRBV20-1	TRBJ2-3	many	NA	TGCAGTGCTAGCGTCGGCGGGACAAGCACAGATACGCAGTATTTT	CSASVGGTSTDTQYF
TRBV12-5	TRBJ1-2	once	NA	TGTGCTAGTGGTTCTCAAGGGGGGATTCCTTATGGCTACACCTTC	CASGSQGGIPYGYTF